This is a list of T cell receptor beta chains from one sample in a study of early T cells in non-severe SARS-CoV-2 infection. From the 5' RACE reads, TCRdb called clonotypes with MiXCR, one entry per CDR3 protein. This table holds 20,000 to 25,000 distinct CDR3 sequences, 5.7% found once. Source: whole blood, taken at baseline. Receptors originate from an adult who was a healthcare worker with PCR-confirmed SARS-CoV-2 infection or an uninfected control (not recorded which). CDR3s include the opening cysteine and the closing phenylalanine or tryptophan. The order of the fields is CDR3 protein, CDR3 DNA, V gene, J gene, D gene, CDR3 length, clone size. A D gene is named only where the DNA matches it firmly. Rows give clone size only sometimes, using once, few, many, or a class for an expanded clone.

CDR3: CASSQQAAREQFF
DNA: TGTGCCAGCAGCCAGCAGGCGGCGAGGGAGCAGTTCTTC
V: TRBV14
J: TRBJ2-1
D: .
length: 13
size: medium-sized

CDR3: CASSSGDQDTEAFF
DNA: TGCGCCAGCAGCTCAGGGGACCAGGACACTGAAGCTTTCTTT
V: TRBV5-1
J: TRBJ1-1
D: .
length: 14
size: many

CDR3: CASSFSPPWAHGYTF
DNA: TGTGCCAGCAGCTTCAGCCCTCCGTGGGCGCACGGCTACACCTTC
V: TRBV5-6
J: TRBJ1-2
D: .
length: 15
size: medium-sized

CDR3: CSAAGLAYEQYF
DNA: TGCAGTGCTGCTGGACTCGCCTACGAGCAGTACTTC
V: TRBV20-1
J: TRBJ2-7
D: .
length: 12
size: many

CDR3: CASSPQTGGRGNTEAFF
DNA: TGTGCCAGCAGCCCCCAGACAGGGGGCAGGGGGAACACTGAAGCTTTCTTT
V: TRBV9
J: TRBJ1-1
D: TRBD1
length: 17
size: few

CDR3: CASSLSFSGGATDTQYF
DNA: TGTGCCAGCAGCCTGAGTTTTAGCGGGGGGGCAACAGATACGCAGTATTTT
V: TRBV3-1
J: TRBJ2-3
D: TRBD2
length: 17
size: few

CDR3: CASSLPSSSEQYF
DNA: TGTGCCAGCAGCTTACCCTCCAGTAGCGAGCAGTACTTC
V: TRBV7-9
J: TRBJ2-7
D: .
length: 13
size: .

CDR3: CSALMDSNQPQHF
DNA: TGCAGTGCCCTAATGGACTCCAATCAGCCCCAGCATTTT
V: TRBV20-1
J: TRBJ1-5
D: .
length: 13
size: .

CDR3: CASREGVDTGELFF
DNA: TGTGCCAGCAGGGAGGGCGTCGACACCGGGGAGCTGTTTTTT
V: TRBV11-3
J: TRBJ2-2
D: .
length: 14
size: few

CDR3: CANHRVREYEQYF
DNA: TGTGCCAACCACCGGGTCCGGGAGTACGAGCAGTACTTC
V: TRBV2
J: TRBJ2-7
D: .
length: 13
size: .

CDR3: CASTDRWYNEQFF
DNA: TGTGCCAGCACTGACCGATGGTACAATGAGCAGTTCTTC
V: TRBV2
J: TRBJ2-1
D: .
length: 13
size: many

CDR3: CASSEVPEKLFF
DNA: TGTGCCAGCAGTGAAGTTCCTGAAAAACTGTTTTTT
V: TRBV2
J: TRBJ1-4
D: .
length: 12
size: few

CDR3: CASSYPQNEQFF
DNA: TGTGCCAGCAGTTACCCGCAAAATGAGCAGTTCTTC
V: TRBV6-6
J: TRBJ2-1
D: .
length: 12
size: many

CDR3: CASRSGGGIDTQYF
DNA: TGTGCCAGCAGGAGCGGGGGGGGTATAGATACGCAGTATTTT
V: TRBV27
J: TRBJ2-3
D: TRBD2
length: 14
size: many

CDR3: CATSDRLGGTGDTQYF
DNA: TGTGCCACCAGTGATCGATTGGGGGGCACAGGAGATACGCAGTATTTT
V: TRBV24-1
J: TRBJ2-3
D: .
length: 16
size: many

CDR3: CASSSNLWGNQPQHF
DNA: TGTGCCAGCAGTTCCAACCTTTGGGGGAATCAGCCCCAGCATTTT
V: TRBV6-6
J: TRBJ1-5
D: .
length: 15
size: few

CDR3: CASSQDRGSNEKLFF
DNA: TGCGCCAGCAGCCAAGACAGGGGATCTAATGAAAAACTGTTTTTT
V: TRBV4-3
J: TRBJ1-4
D: .
length: 15
size: few

CDR3: CASKSPDTDTQYF
DNA: TGCGCCAGCAAATCTCCAGACACAGATACGCAGTATTTT
V: TRBV10-1
J: TRBJ2-3
D: .
length: 13
size: many

CDR3: CATSDRTSGGYNEQFF
DNA: TGTGCCACCAGTGATAGGACTAGCGGAGGCTACAATGAGCAGTTCTTC
V: TRBV24-1
J: TRBJ2-1
D: TRBD2
length: 16
size: .

CDR3: CASSLMGGIGGSREQYF
DNA: TGTGCCAGCAGCTTAATGGGTGGGATTGGGGGGTCTCGAGAGCAGTACTTC
V: TRBV7-8
J: TRBJ2-7
D: .
length: 17
size: .

CDR3: CASSRGGVVVLGTEAFF
DNA: TGCGCCAGCAGCCGTGGAGGTGTTGTGGTCCTGGGCACTGAAGCTTTCTTT
V: TRBV4-1
J: TRBJ1-1
D: .
length: 17
size: .

CDR3: CASSLVGGAGGTEAFF
DNA: TGCGCCAGCAGCTTGGTAGGGGGGGCTGGAGGCACTGAAGCTTTCTTT
V: TRBV5-1
J: TRBJ1-1
D: .
length: 16
size: few

CDR3: CASSLEGRYSSYEQYF
DNA: TGCGCCAGCAGCTTGGAGGGCAGATACAGCTCCTACGAGCAGTACTTC
V: TRBV5-1
J: TRBJ2-7
D: .
length: 16
size: many

CDR3: CASSLSAPSYEQYF
DNA: TGCGCCAGCAGCTTGTCTGCCCCCTCCTACGAGCAGTACTTC
V: TRBV5-1
J: TRBJ2-7
D: .
length: 14
size: many

CDR3: CASSPPYQGETQYF
DNA: TGTGCCAGCTCACCACCGTACCAGGGGGAGACCCAGTACTTC
V: TRBV18
J: TRBJ2-5
D: .
length: 14
size: few

CDR3: CASSRTSGGLTDTQYF
DNA: TGTGCCAGTAGTAGGACTAGCGGGGGGCTGACAGATACGCAGTATTTT
V: TRBV19
J: TRBJ2-3
D: TRBD2
length: 16
size: .

CDR3: CASSFGAKFSYEQYF
DNA: TGTGCCAGCAGCTTTGGGGCTAAATTTTCCTACGAGCAGTACTTC
V: TRBV7-9
J: TRBJ2-7
D: .
length: 15
size: .

CDR3: CASSFVTGANTGELFF
DNA: TGTGCCAGCAGTTTTGTGACAGGGGCGAACACCGGGGAGCTGTTTTTT
V: TRBV27
J: TRBJ2-2
D: TRBD1
length: 16
size: many

CDR3: CASSSLFAGGGGYTF
DNA: TGTGCCAGCAGCTCCCTCTTCGCCGGGGGAGGAGGCTACACCTTC
V: TRBV5-5
J: TRBJ1-2
D: .
length: 15
size: few

CDR3: CSVTGIFNTGELFF
DNA: TGCAGCGTAACAGGGATTTTCAACACCGGGGAGCTGTTTTTT
V: TRBV29-1
J: TRBJ2-2
D: .
length: 14
size: few

CDR3: CASSQRASGGYNEQFF
DNA: TGCGCCAGCAGCCAAAGGGCTAGCGGGGGATACAATGAGCAGTTCTTC
V: TRBV4-3
J: TRBJ2-1
D: TRBD2
length: 16
size: .